This TCR beta chain emerged from a study of regulatory T cells in long-lasting Graves disease. Whole-study context: Persistent Graves' disease required over 5 years of antithyroid drugs and positive TSH receptor antibodies. Study findings and constraints: Persistent disease was associated with favored TRBV28 usage and with favored use of TRBJ1-2 and TRBJ2-5. Persistent patients had a count of shared public clonotypes (2,741) that exceeded that of new patients (approximately 1,000).

Through Arm-PCR of CDR3 regions and iRepertoire HTBI primers, TCR beta libraries were built. TCRdb used MiXCR to reprocess the multiplex PCR reads, holding one entry per CDR3 protein. The sample contains about 660,000 distinct CDR3 sequences, about 32% of which appear only once. The sample's time point: persistent/refractory GD, antithyroid drugs over 5 years with positive TRAb. The TCR library used RNA extracted from PBMCs. J was trimmed by 4 bases and V by 4 bases; bases with no gene match: 11. The CDR3 is made up of 16 amino acids. Per the germline V gene, CDR1 is MNHNS and CDR2 is SASEGT. This clonotype showed up just a few times. Its antigen is not identified.

The receptor's source is a female donor with Graves disease. The chain combines TRBV6-1 with TRBJ2-7; 9 bases fit TRBD2. Sequencing was performed on peripheral blood mononuclear cells (PBMCs), taken when the disease was refractory, from a patient treated with antithyroid drugs. CDR3 in amino acids: CASSAAPLAGAYEQYF. CDR3 sequence (DNA): TGTGCCAGCAGTGCCGCCCCCTTAGCGGGAGCTTACGAGCAGTACTTC.